This is a list of T cell receptor beta chains from one sample in a study of blood T cell repertoires in COVID-19. Assay: immunoSEQ multiplex PCR; the TCRdb copy retains only in-frame clones and omits some. The sample holds roughly 93,000 clones, roughly nine tenths seen once. The source material was peripheral blood. The receptors originated from a man aged 45-65 years with acute or convalescent COVID-19. Both conserved end residues are part of each CDR3. The D gene is left open where the match is weak. Only part of the rows carry a size: once, few, many, or a class if the clone is expanded.

TRBD1,.,TRBJ2-7,TRBV7-9,TGTGCCAGCAGCTTCGTCGCTAGGGACAGCTCCTACGAGCAGTACTTC,CASSFVARDSSYEQYF
.,.,TRBJ2-7,TRBV4-1,TGCGCCAGCAGCCAAGATGAGCTGGTCTACGAGCAGTACTTC,CASSQDELVYEQYF
TRBD1,.,TRBJ1-1,TRBV29-1,TGCAGCGTTGGGGACAGACGTGAAGCTTTCTTT,CSVGDRREAFF
TRBD1,.,TRBJ2-2,TRBV6-5,TGTGCCAGCAGTTCGGGACAGGGTACGGGGGAGCTGTTTTTT,CASSSGQGTGELFF
.,few,TRBJ2-7,TRBV28,TGTGCCAGCAGTTCGCCCCAGGGCCCGAGCTCCTACGAGCAGTACTTC,CASSSPQGPSSYEQYF
.,.,TRBJ1-1,TRBV6-4,TGTGCCAGCAGTACGACAGAGAACACTGAAGCTTTCTTT,CASSTTENTEAFF
TRBD1,few,TRBJ2-5,TRBV29-1,TGCAGCGTTTTGGGACAGGTTGTAGGAGAGACCCAGTACTTC,CSVLGQVVGETQYF
.,.,TRBJ1-1,TRBV3-1/TRBV3-2,TGTGCCAGCAGCCCAATGGGAGACCACACTGAAGCTTTCTTT,CASSPMGDHTEAFF
.,.,TRBJ1-1,TRBV27,TGTGCCAGCAGTCTAAGGGGGGAGGGGCGCACTGAAGCTTTCTTT,CASSLRGEGRTEAFF
TRBD1,.,TRBJ2-3,TRBV30,TGTGCCGCGGAAACAGGGGGCGGAGATACGCAGTATTTT,CAAETGGGDTQYF
.,.,TRBJ1-3,TRBV2,TGTGCCAGCAGTGAACTACTCTCTGGAAACACCATATATTTT,CASSELLSGNTIYF
TRBD1,.,TRBJ1-4,TRBV7-9,TGTGCCAGCAGCTTTAGACAGGGTAATGAAAAACTGTTTTTT,CASSFRQGNEKLFF
.,.,TRBJ1-3,TRBV3-1/TRBV3-2,TGTGCCAGCAGCCAAGACGGCAGGAAAGACACCATATATTTT,CASSQDGRKDTIYF
.,.,TRBJ2-2,TRBV25-1,TGTGCCAGCAGTGGGGGGACAACCCTGAACACCGGGGAGCTGTTTTTT,CASSGGTTLNTGELFF
.,.,TRBJ1-2,TRBV10-3,TGTGCCATCAGTGAGCGGCAGGGAGGCTATGGCTACACCTTC,CAISERQGGYGYTF
TRBD2,few,TRBJ2-3,TRBV7-9,TGTGCCAGCAGCCAATGGGGACTAGCGGACAGCACAGATACGCAGTATTTT,CASSQWGLADSTDTQYF
.,.,TRBJ1-2,TRBV6-5,TGTGCCAGCAGGGGGGCCGGCCCCACAGTTGGCTACACCTTC,CASRGAGPTVGYTF
TRBD2,.,TRBJ2-5,TRBV5-1,TGCGCCAGCAGCTCGGGACTAGCAGGAGAGACCCAGTACTTC,CASSSGLAGETQYF
TRBD2,.,TRBJ2-1,TRBV30,TGTGCCTGGAGTTCACGGGGGGGCCCTGGTGAGCAGTTCTTC,CAWSSRGGPGEQFF
TRBD1,.,TRBJ1-4,TRBV19,TGTGCCAGTAGTCCGGGACAGGGGGCTGAAAAACTGTTTTTT,CASSPGQGAEKLFF
.,once,TRBJ1-2,TRBV19,TGTGCCAGTAGTATAGATATAGGGGCAGGAACTAACTATGGCTACACCTTC,CASSIDIGAGTNYGYTF
.,.,TRBJ1-1,TRBV12-3/TRBV12-4,TGTGCCAGCAGTTTTATGGAGGAAACTGAAGCTTTCTTT,CASSFMEETEAFF
.,.,TRBJ2-5,TRBV3-1/TRBV3-2,TGTGCCAGCAGCCTCCTGGGCGGGGTAGTGGAGACCCAGTACTTC,CASSLLGGVVETQYF
TRBD1,once,TRBJ1-3,TRBV6-5,TGTGCCAGCACCGGGACAGGGACCCCCGGAAACACCATATATTTT,CASTGTGTPGNTIYF
.,.,TRBJ1-2,TRBV29-1,TGCAGCGTGACAGTGTCAGATGGCTACACCTTC,CSVTVSDGYTF
.,medium-sized,TRBJ1-5,TRBV9,TGTGCCAGCACCGTAGAAAGGCCGGGAAGTTGCAATCAGCCCCAGCATTTT,CASTVERPGSCNQPQHF
TRBD2,.,TRBJ2-3,TRBV4-2,TGTGCCAGCAGCGGGACTAGCGGACTCACAGATACGCAGTATTTT,CASSGTSGLTDTQYF
TRBD1,once,TRBJ1-5,TRBV19,TGTGCCAGTAGGGGACAGGGCAATCAGCCCCAGCATTTT,CASRGQGNQPQHF
TRBD2,once,TRBJ2-5,TRBV13,TGTGCCAGCAGCTTAGCCCCCATAGCGGGGGGGCATGAGACCCAGTACTTC,CASSLAPIAGGHETQYF
.,.,TRBJ1-4,TRBV7-2,TGTGCCAGCAGCTCGAGGGGAGGAACTAATGAAAAACTGTTTTTT,CASSSRGGTNEKLFF
.,.,TRBJ1-5,TRBV3-1/TRBV3-2,TGTGCCAGCAGCCAGACCCCGGCGGGCAATCAGCCCCAGCATTTT,CASSQTPAGNQPQHF
.,.,TRBJ1-3,TRBV28,TGTGCCAGCAGTGTCTCCGCGGCAGGGGAAAACACCATATATTTT,CASSVSAAGENTIYF
.,.,TRBJ1-5,TRBV30,TGTGCCTCGGGACGGTATCAGCCCCAGCATTTT,CASGRYQPQHF
.,.,TRBJ1-2,TRBV7-2,TGTGCCAGCACCCAGAACCCCTATGGCTACACCTTC,CASTQNPYGYTF
.,.,TRBJ1-4,TRBV5-1,TGCGCCAGCAGCTTGGTTGGCCCTGCAACTAATGAAAAACTGTTTTTT,CASSLVGPATNEKLFF
TRBD1,.,TRBJ1-5,TRBV7-9,TGTGCCAGCACCAATGGACAGGGGCAACAGCCCCAGCATTTT,CASTNGQGQQPQHF
TRBD1,.,TRBJ1-2,TRBV6-5,TGTGCCAGCAGTTCCCCCGGACAGGATGGCTACACCTTC,CASSSPGQDGYTF
.,.,TRBJ2-2,TRBV3-1/TRBV3-2,TGTGCCAGCAACAGCCGCTTGAACACCGGGGAGCTGTTTTTT,CASNSRLNTGELFF
.,.,TRBJ1-5,TRBV6-5,TGTGCCAGCAGTTCAACGGGGGGGGGTTTCGTGCCCCAGCATTTT,CASSSTGGGFVPQHF
TRBD1,.,TRBJ1-5,TRBV30,TGTGCCTGGAGTCCAATTGACAGGGTTCGGCAGCCCCAGCATTTT,CAWSPIDRVRQPQHF
.,.,TRBJ1-3,TRBV5-1,TGCGCCAGCAGCCCTGGGAGGAACTCTGGAAACACCATATATTTT,CASSPGRNSGNTIYF
.,.,TRBJ2-1,TRBV2,TGTGCCAGCAGGGATGATGGGGGACTCTACAATGAGCAGTTCTTC,CASRDDGGLYNEQFF
TRBD1,.,TRBJ2-7,TRBV6-5,TGTGCCAGCAGTTCTCTGGACAGGCAGAGCGAGCAGTACTTC,CASSSLDRQSEQYF
.,.,TRBJ1-5,TRBV6-6,TGTGCCAGCAGCTATAAAGGACACCATAGCAATCAGCCCCAGCATTTT,CASSYKGHHSNQPQHF
.,.,TRBJ1-1,TRBV19,TGTGCCAGTAGTATAGATCACGGGTCCGCGAACACTGAAGCTTTCTTT,CASSIDHGSANTEAFF
.,once,TRBJ2-5,TRBV12-5,TGTGCTAGTGGTGGCTCCCCAGGGTTGGAGACCCAGTACTTC,CASGGSPGLETQYF
.,.,TRBJ1-2,TRBV5-1,TGCGCCAGCTCAGGTTCCTATGGCTACACCTTC,CASSGSYGYTF
TRBD1,.,TRBJ1-1,TRBV6-1,TGTGCCAGCAGAGACCGACAGGGGGCGTACGCTGAAGCTTTCTTT,CASRDRQGAYAEAFF
.,.,TRBJ1-2,TRBV4-2,TGTGCCAGCAGCCAAGAGGTCCGGGGCTATGGCTACACCTTC,CASSQEVRGYGYTF
.,few,TRBJ1-2,TRBV7-6,TGTGCCAGCAGCTTGACTCTAGGGGGGGACTATGGCTACACCTTC,CASSLTLGGDYGYTF
.,.,TRBJ1-2,TRBV5-6,TGTGCCAGCAGCTTGTATTTCCCCACTCGACTAAACTATGGCTACACCTTC,CASSLYFPTRLNYGYTF
TRBD1,.,TRBJ1-2,TRBV6-5,TGTGCCAGCAGTTCCGGGACAGGGACCTTAAACACCTTC,CASSSGTGTLNTF
TRBD1,.,TRBJ2-2,TRBV7-3,TGTGCCAGCAGCGGACAGGGAGGAGCCGCGGGCACCGGGGAGCTGTTTTTT,CASSGQGGAAGTGELFF